These T cell receptor beta chains were read from a single sample in a study of cytomegalovirus exposure and HLA in healthy donors. The protocol was immunoSEQ multiplex PCR, while the TCRdb copy is restricted to in-frame clones and leaves out a portion. The table lists some 61,000 clones, roughly four fifths of them singletons. The sample was PBMCs. The receptor set was obtained from a human donor in good health. CDR3s include the opening cysteine and the closing phenylalanine or tryptophan. D genes are given only for firm matches. For some rows the clone size is stated as once, few or many, or as a class when expanded; others skip it.

D gene	clone size	V gene	J gene	CDR3 protein	CDR3 DNA
TRBD1	.	TRBV7-3	TRBJ2-1	CASSDRDRGTNEQFF	TGTGCCAGCAGCGACCGGGACAGGGGTACGAATGAGCAGTTCTTC
.	.	TRBV28	TRBJ1-5	CASSLGGSQPQHF	TGTGCCAGCAGTTTGGGGGGATCGCAGCCCCAGCATTTT
.	once	TRBV7-7	TRBJ2-5	CASSSLIGLQETQYF	TGTGCCAGCAGCTCCCTCATTGGGCTCCAAGAGACCCAGTACTTC
.	.	TRBV28	TRBJ1-6	CASTARVGGHSPLHF	TGTGCCAGCACCGCCAGGGTCGGGGGACATTCACCCCTCCACTTT
.	.	TRBV5-1	TRBJ1-2	CASSSTPVAGGYTF	TGCGCCAGCAGCTCTACTCCGGTGGCGGGAGGCTACACCTTC
.	.	TRBV18	TRBJ1-6	CASSVGAGINSPLHF	TGTGCCAGCTCCGTGGGAGCAGGAATTAATTCACCCCTCCACTTT
.	.	TRBV28	TRBJ1-2	CASSLGHSNYGYTF	TGTGCCAGCAGCCTGGGACATTCCAACTATGGCTACACCTTC
TRBD2	.	TRBV11-2	TRBJ2-2	CASSFSGGASRELFF	TGTGCCAGCAGCTTTAGCGGGGGGGCTTCCCGGGAGCTGTTTTTT
TRBD1	.	TRBV15	TRBJ2-1	CATSRRQGGYNEQFF	TGTGCCACCAGCAGAAGACAGGGCGGGTACAATGAGCAGTTCTTC
.	once	TRBV30	TRBJ1-5	CAWRQARHPNQPQHF	TGTGCCTGGAGGCAGGCAAGGCATCCTAATCAGCCCCAGCATTTT
TRBD2	.	TRBV6-1	TRBJ2-2	CASSELSGGPTGELFF	TGTGCCAGCAGTGAACTTTCGGGGGGGCCGACCGGGGAGCTGTTTTTT
.	.	TRBV9	TRBJ1-5	CASSAGPGSNQPQHF	TGTGCCAGCAGCGCCGGCCCGGGTAGCAATCAGCCCCAGCATTTT
.	.	TRBV18	TRBJ1-2	CASSPPGRGQGYTF	TGTGCCAGCTCACCACCGGGGCGGGGGCAGGGCTACACCTTC
TRBD2	.	TRBV5-3	TRBJ2-2	CARSSGGRLGTGELFF	TGTGCCAGAAGCTCCGGCGGGAGATTAGGCACCGGGGAGCTGTTTTTT
.	.	TRBV5-1	TRBJ1-2	CASSLWGVQDGYPF	TGCGCCAGCAGCTTATGGGGAGTACAAGATGGCTACCCCTTC
.	.	TRBV7-9	TRBJ1-1	CASSLDPGTWYTEAFF	TGTGCCAGCAGCTTAGATCCCGGGACTTGGTACACTGAAGCTTTCTTT
TRBD1	.	TRBV30	TRBJ2-2	CAWRDRNTGELFF	TGTGCCTGGCGGGACAGGAACACCGGGGAGCTGTTTTTT
.	few	TRBV15	TRBJ2-7	CATSLAAGSYEQYF	TGTGCCACCAGTCTGGCGGCGGGCTCCTACGAGCAGTACTTC
TRBD1	few	TRBV13	TRBJ2-7	CASSFPGQGSYEQYF	TGTGCCAGCAGCTTCCCGGGACAGGGAAGTTACGAGCAGTACTTC
TRBD1	.	TRBV27	TRBJ1-6	CASHRQGDNSPLHF	TGTGCCAGCCACCGACAGGGTGATAATTCACCCCTCCACTTT
.	once	TRBV28	TRBJ1-5	CASGGGPGNQPQHF	TGTGCCTCCGGCGGGGGGCCGGGCAATCAGCCCCAGCATTTT
.	.	TRBV9	TRBJ2-4	CASSVRAGGAAKNIQYF	TGTGCCAGCAGCGTACGGGCTGGGGGGGCGGCCAAAAACATTCAGTACTTC
TRBD2	few	TRBV5-1	TRBJ2-7	CASSLSSGGLSYEQYF	TGCGCCAGCAGCTTGAGTAGCGGGGGCCTCTCCTACGAGCAGTACTTC
.	.	TRBV19	TRBJ2-7	CASSIDRGRGNFDHEQYF	TGTGCCAGTAGTATAGATCGCGGCCGAGGCAATTTCGACCACGAGCAGTACTTC
.	.	TRBV19	TRBJ2-1	CASSIGRFRDEQFF	TGTGCCAGTAGTATAGGTCGGTTCCGCGATGAGCAGTTCTTC
.	.	TRBV6-6	TRBJ1-1	CASSYSRVMNTEAFF	TGTGCCAGCAGTTACTCCCGGGTTATGAACACTGAAGCTTTCTTT
.	.	TRBV7-3	TRBJ2-7	CASSLSGSYEQYF	TGTGCCAGCAGCTTATCGGGTTCCTACGAGCAGTACTTC
TRBD2	.	TRBV7-2	TRBJ2-4	CASSFRGGLAKNIQYF	TGTGCCAGCAGCTTTCGCGGGGGTTTAGCCAAAAACATTCAGTACTTC
TRBD1	.	TRBV19	TRBJ2-7	CASPEQGAMSEQYF	TGTGCCAGCCCTGAACAGGGGGCGATGAGCGAGCAGTACTTC
.	.	TRBV28	TRBJ1-5	CASTTVGSFNQPQHF	TGTGCCAGCACCACGGTCGGGAGTTTCAATCAGCCCCAGCATTTT
.	.	TRBV5-1	TRBJ2-7	CASSLTGEASYEQYF	TGCGCCAGCAGTCTAACAGGGGAGGCCTCCTACGAGCAGTACTTC
TRBD1	.	TRBV7-2	TRBJ1-6	CASHLTGGRLGNSPLHF	TGTGCCAGCCATCTGACAGGGGGAAGATTGGGTAATTCACCCCTCCACTTT
TRBD1	few	TRBV28	TRBJ2-7	CASIPTGATYEQYF	TGTGCCAGCATCCCGACAGGGGCCACCTACGAGCAGTACTTC
.	.	TRBV7-3	TRBJ1-6	CASSSSGTGSPLHF	TGTGCCAGCAGCTCCTCCGGGACTGGTTCACCCCTCCACTTT
.	.	TRBV2	TRBJ1-2	CASSDIASLWGYTF	TGTGCCAGCAGTGATATTGCGAGTCTATGGGGCTACACCTTC
.	.	TRBV15	TRBJ1-6	CATSRDNKNSPLHF	TGTGCCACCAGCAGAGATAACAAGAATTCACCCCTCCACTTT
.	.	TRBV28	TRBJ1-5	CASSSGEGLRNQPQHF	TGTGCCAGCAGCTCTGGGGAGGGACTTCGCAATCAGCCCCAGCATTTT
.	.	TRBV30	TRBJ1-4	CAWSGERGEKLFF	TGTGCCTGGAGTGGGGAAAGGGGTGAAAAACTGTTTTTT
TRBD1	once	TRBV18	TRBJ1-1	CASLSGTENTEAFF	TGTGCCAGCTTATCCGGGACAGAGAACACTGAAGCTTTCTTT
TRBD2	.	TRBV20-1	TRBJ2-3	CSALRGDTQYF	TGCAGTGCCCTGCGGGGGGATACGCAGTATTTT
.	.	TRBV6-6	TRBJ1-2	CASSTSGIRPNYGYTF	TGTGCCAGCAGTACCTCAGGAATCAGACCTAACTATGGCTACACCTTC
.	few	TRBV5-6	TRBJ1-5	CASSLLGRSGNQPQHF	TGTGCCAGCAGCTTGCTCGGTCGCAGCGGCAATCAGCCCCAGCATTTT
.	.	TRBV18	TRBJ2-2	CASSTYTGELFF	TGTGCCAGCTCAACATACACCGGGGAGCTGTTTTTT
TRBD1	.	TRBV11-2	TRBJ2-7	CASSLVESGGEQYF	TGTGCCAGCAGCTTAGTGGAGTCAGGGGGCGAGCAGTACTTC
TRBD1	once	TRBV5-1	TRBJ1-1	CASSFPGQGIPNTEAFF	TGCGCCAGCAGCTTCCCCGGACAGGGAATCCCGAACACTGAAGCTTTCTTT
TRBD1	.	TRBV4-1	TRBJ1-1	CASSQMTGGTEAFF	TGCGCCAGCAGCCAGATGACAGGGGGGACTGAAGCTTTCTTT
TRBD2	.	TRBV7-2	TRBJ2-7	CASSLGSGGAYEQYF	TGTGCCAGCAGCTTAGGTAGCGGGGGGGCGTACGAGCAGTACTTC
TRBD1	.	TRBV7-3	TRBJ1-3	CASSLRGFSGNTIYF	TGTGCCAGCAGCCTCAGGGGGTTCTCTGGAAACACCATATATTTT
TRBD1	once	TRBV5-1	TRBJ1-1	CASSLGRGTGVNTEAFF	TGCGCCAGCAGCTTGGGGCGGGGTACAGGGGTGAACACTGAAGCTTTCTTT